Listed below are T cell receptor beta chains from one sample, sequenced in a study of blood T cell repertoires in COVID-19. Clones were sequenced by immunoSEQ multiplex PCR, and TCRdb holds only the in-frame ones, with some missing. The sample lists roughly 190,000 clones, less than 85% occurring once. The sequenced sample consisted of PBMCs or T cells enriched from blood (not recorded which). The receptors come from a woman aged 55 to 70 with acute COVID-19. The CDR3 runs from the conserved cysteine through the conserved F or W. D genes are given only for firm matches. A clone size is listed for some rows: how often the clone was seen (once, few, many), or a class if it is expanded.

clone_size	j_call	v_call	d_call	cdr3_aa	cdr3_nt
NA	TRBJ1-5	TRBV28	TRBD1	CASSPHRGRLNQPQHF	TGTGCCAGCAGCCCTCACAGGGGGCGCCTTAATCAGCCCCAGCATTTT
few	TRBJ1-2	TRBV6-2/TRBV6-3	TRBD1	CASSYEGAGYGYTF	TGTGCCAGCAGTTACGAGGGGGCTGGCTATGGCTACACCTTC
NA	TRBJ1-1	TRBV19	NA	CASSSRVAGGTEAFF	TGTGCCAGTAGTAGCCGGGTCGCCGGGGGAACTGAAGCTTTCTTT
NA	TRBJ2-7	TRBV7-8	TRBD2	CASSLAQLGLVAYEQYF	TGTGCCAGCAGCTTAGCTCAGCTGGGACTAGTGGCCTACGAGCAGTACTTC
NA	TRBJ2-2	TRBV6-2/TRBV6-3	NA	CASSSLNTGELFF	TGTGCCAGCAGTTCCCTAAACACCGGGGAGCTGTTTTTT
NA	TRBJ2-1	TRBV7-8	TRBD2	CASSSPGTSGFVF	TGTGCCAGCAGCTCCCCCGGGACTAGCGGTTTCGTCTTC
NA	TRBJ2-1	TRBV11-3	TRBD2	CASSLTGGAVGEQFF	TGTGCCAGCAGCTTAACCGGGGGGGCCGTAGGTGAGCAGTTCTTC
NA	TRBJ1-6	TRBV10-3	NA	CAIRDINNSPLHF	TGTGCCATCAGGGACATCAATAATTCACCCCTCCACTTT
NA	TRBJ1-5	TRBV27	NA	CASSFDSGGNQPQHF	TGTGCCAGCAGTTTCGATTCGGGGGGCAATCAGCCCCAGCATTTT
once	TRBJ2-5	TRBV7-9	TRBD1	CASSSGQTKQETQYF	TGTGCCAGCAGCTCGGGACAGACTAAACAAGAGACCCAGTACTTC
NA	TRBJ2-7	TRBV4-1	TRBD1	CASSHPGQGIDEQYF	TGCGCCAGCAGCCATCCGGGACAGGGGATCGACGAGCAGTACTTC
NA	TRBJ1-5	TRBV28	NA	CASSLPQGTSNQPQHF	TGTGCCAGCAGTTTACCCCAGGGGACGAGCAATCAGCCCCAGCATTTT
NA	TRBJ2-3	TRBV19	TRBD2	CASSPPPGTSGGLTDTQYF	TGTGCCAGTAGTCCCCCCCCCGGGACTAGCGGGGGGCTCACAGATACGCAGTATTTT
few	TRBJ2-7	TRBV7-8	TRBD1	CASSLGYAGGRPFSYEQYF	TGTGCCAGCAGCTTAGGCTATGCAGGGGGACGACCCTTCTCCTACGAGCAGTACTTC
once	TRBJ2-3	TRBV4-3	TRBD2	CASSPLAGADTQYF	TGCGCCAGCAGCCCCTTAGCGGGAGCAGATACGCAGTATTTT
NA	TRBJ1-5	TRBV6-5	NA	CASSYSETAAGQPQHF	TGTGCCAGCAGTTACTCCGAGACAGCAGCGGGGCAGCCCCAGCATTTT
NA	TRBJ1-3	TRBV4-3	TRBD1	CASSQETGLSGNTIYF	TGCGCCAGCAGCCAAGAGACAGGGTTATCTGGAAACACCATATATTTT
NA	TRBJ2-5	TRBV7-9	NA	CASSGEVPETQYF	TGTGCCAGCAGTGGAGAAGTCCCAGAGACCCAGTACTTC
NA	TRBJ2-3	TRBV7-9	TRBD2	CASSLGLAGRTDTQYF	TGTGCCAGCAGCTTAGGCCTAGCGGGACGCACAGATACGCAGTATTTT
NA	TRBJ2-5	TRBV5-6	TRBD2	CASSLWRGGTYQETQYF	TGTGCCAGCAGCTTATGGCGGGGGGGAACATACCAAGAGACCCAGTACTTC
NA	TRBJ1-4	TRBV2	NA	CAGSRQNEKLFF	TGTGCCGGATCAAGACAGAATGAAAAACTGTTTTTT
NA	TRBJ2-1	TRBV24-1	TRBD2	CATSDLGLARHNEQFF	TGTGCCACCAGTGACCTTGGACTAGCTCGCCACAATGAGCAGTTCTTC
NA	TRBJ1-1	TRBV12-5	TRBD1	CASGTGQGENTEAFF	TGTGCTAGTGGTACGGGACAGGGAGAGAACACTGAAGCTTTCTTT
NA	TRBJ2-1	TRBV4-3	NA	CASSQDSVAFSSYNEQFF	TGCGCCAGCAGCCAAGATTCGGTAGCCTTTAGCTCCTACAATGAGCAGTTCTTC
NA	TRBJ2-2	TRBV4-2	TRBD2	CASSQPGLAGSGGELFF	TGTGCCAGCAGCCAACCGGGACTAGCGGGATCGGGCGGGGAGCTGTTTTTT
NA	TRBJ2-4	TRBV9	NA	CASSVEEGSFGGKNIQYF	TGTGCCAGCAGCGTCGAGGAGGGGAGTTTCGGCGGCAAAAACATTCAGTACTTC
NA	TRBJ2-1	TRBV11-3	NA	CASKAPGGHEQFF	TGTGCCTCTAAAGCCCCCGGAGGGCATGAGCAGTTCTTC
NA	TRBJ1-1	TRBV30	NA	CAWSGTALQGPGTEAFF	TGTGCCTGGAGTGGGACTGCTTTACAGGGTCCGGGCACTGAAGCTTTCTTT
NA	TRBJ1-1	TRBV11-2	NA	CASSGQLNTEAFF	TGTGCCAGCAGCGGACAGTTAAACACTGAAGCTTTCTTT
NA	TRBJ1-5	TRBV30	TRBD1	CAWSLTGNDQPQHF	TGTGCCTGGAGTCTGACAGGGAATGATCAGCCCCAGCATTTT
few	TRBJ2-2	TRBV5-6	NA	CASNKLGRTSSTGELFF	TGTGCCAGCAACAAACTCGGAAGAACTAGCTCGACCGGGGAGCTGTTTTTT
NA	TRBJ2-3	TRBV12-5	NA	CASGLSGTDTQYF	TGTGCTAGTGGTTTATCCGGGACAGATACGCAGTATTTT
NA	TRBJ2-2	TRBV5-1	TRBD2	CASSLAVSGANTGELFF	TGCGCCAGCAGCTTGGCCGTCAGCGGGGCGAACACCGGGGAGCTGTTTTTT
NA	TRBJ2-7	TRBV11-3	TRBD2	CASSLGGLASYEQYF	TGTGCCAGCAGCTTAGGGGGACTAGCCTCCTACGAGCAGTACTTC
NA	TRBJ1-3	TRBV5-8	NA	CASSFVHSGNTIYF	TGTGCCAGCAGCTTTGTCCACTCTGGAAACACCATATATTTT
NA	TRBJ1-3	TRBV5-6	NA	CASSLGGAGNTIYF	TGTGCCAGCAGCTTAGGAGGGGCTGGAAACACCATATATTTT
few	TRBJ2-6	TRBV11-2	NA	CASSPLEGSGANVLTF	TGTGCCAGCAGCCCCCTGGAGGGCTCTGGGGCCAACGTCCTGACTTTC
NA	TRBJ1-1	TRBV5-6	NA	CASSMGRGIEAFF	TGTGCCAGCAGTATGGGCAGGGGAATTGAAGCTTTCTTT
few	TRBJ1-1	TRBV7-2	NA	CASSPSPGNTEAFF	TGTGCCAGCAGCCCTAGCCCAGGGAACACTGAAGCTTTCTTT
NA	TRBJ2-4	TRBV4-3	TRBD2	CASSQEWGLAVPGAKNIQYF	TGCGCCAGCAGCCAAGAGTGGGGACTAGCGGTCCCAGGGGCCAAAAACATTCAGTACTTC
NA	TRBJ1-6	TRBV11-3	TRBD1	CASSLGGTGASPLHF	TGTGCCAGCAGCTTAGGAGGGACAGGGGCTTCACCCCTCCACTTT
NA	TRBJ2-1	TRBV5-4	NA	CASHTVAGVLGYYHEQFF	TGTGCCAGCCACACGGTGGCAGGGGTTCTAGGTTATTACCATGAGCAGTTCTTC
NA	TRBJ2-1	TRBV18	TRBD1	CASSRATGALRRANNEQFF	TGTGCCAGCTCACGCGCGACAGGGGCCCTCCGGAGGGCGAACAATGAGCAGTTCTTC
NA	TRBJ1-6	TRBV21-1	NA	CASSKLATGNFYFVPLHF	TGTGCCAGCAGCAAACTGGCGACAGGGAACTTCTATTTCGTGCCCCTCCACTTT
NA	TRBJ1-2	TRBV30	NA	CAWSVFGFHTF	TGTGCCTGGAGTGTTTTCGGTTTCCACACCTTC
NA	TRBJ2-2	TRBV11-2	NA	CASRRGHSNTGELFF	TGTGCCAGCAGGAGGGGACACTCGAACACCGGGGAGCTGTTTTTT
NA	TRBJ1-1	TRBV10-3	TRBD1	CAIRGDRGTEAFF	TGTGCCATCAGAGGGGACAGGGGGACTGAAGCTTTCTTT
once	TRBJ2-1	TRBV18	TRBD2	CASSLGTSGVSYNEQFF	TGTGCCAGCTCACTAGGGACTAGCGGGGTCTCCTACAATGAGCAGTTCTTC
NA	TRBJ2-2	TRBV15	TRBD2	CATQTSGRAGELFF	TGTGCCACCCAGACTAGCGGGAGGGCGGGGGAGCTGTTTTTT
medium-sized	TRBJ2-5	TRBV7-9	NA	CASSLRRGEETQYF	TGTGCCAGCAGCTTACGCAGGGGTGAAGAGACCCAGTACTTC
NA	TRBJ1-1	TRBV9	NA	CASSVVPGNTEAFF	TGTGCCAGCAGCGTAGTGCCGGGGAACACTGAAGCTTTCTTT